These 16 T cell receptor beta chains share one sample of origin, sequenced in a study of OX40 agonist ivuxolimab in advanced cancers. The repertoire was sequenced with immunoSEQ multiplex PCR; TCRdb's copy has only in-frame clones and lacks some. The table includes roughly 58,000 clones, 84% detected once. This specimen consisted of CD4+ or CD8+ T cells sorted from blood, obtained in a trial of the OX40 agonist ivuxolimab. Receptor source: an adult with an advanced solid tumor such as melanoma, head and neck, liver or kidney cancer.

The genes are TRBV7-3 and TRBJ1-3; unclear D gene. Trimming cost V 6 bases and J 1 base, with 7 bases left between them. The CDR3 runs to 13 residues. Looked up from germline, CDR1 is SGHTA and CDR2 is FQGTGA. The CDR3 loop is CASSSGSGNTIYF. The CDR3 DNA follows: TGTGCCAGCAGTTCCGGGTCTGGAAACACCATATATTTT.

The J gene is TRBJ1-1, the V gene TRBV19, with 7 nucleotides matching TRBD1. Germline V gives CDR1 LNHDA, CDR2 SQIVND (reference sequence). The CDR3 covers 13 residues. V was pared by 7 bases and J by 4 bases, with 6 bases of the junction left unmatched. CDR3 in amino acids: CASTTSGGTEAFF. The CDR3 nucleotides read TGTGCCAGTACCACGTCAGGGGGCACTGAAGCTTTCTTT.

CDR3 coding DNA: TGCGCCAGCAGCTTTGAGGTCGCTTCCTACGAGCAGTACTTC. As protein: CASSFEVASYEQYF. V gene TRBV5-1 combines with J gene TRBJ2-7; D is undetermined. Germline V lookup: CDR1 SGHRS, CDR2 YFSETQ. The CDR3 is made up of 14 amino acids. The V end lost 2 bases, the J end lost 1 base, and 10 bases lay between the germline ends.

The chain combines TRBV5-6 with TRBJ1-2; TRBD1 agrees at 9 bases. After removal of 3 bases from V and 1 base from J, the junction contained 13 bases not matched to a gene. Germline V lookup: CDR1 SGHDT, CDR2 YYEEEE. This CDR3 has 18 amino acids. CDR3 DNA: TGTGCCAGCAGCTCCCGGACAGGGGATCCGAGTTTTAACTATGGCTACACCTTC. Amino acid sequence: CASSSRTGDPSFNYGYTF.

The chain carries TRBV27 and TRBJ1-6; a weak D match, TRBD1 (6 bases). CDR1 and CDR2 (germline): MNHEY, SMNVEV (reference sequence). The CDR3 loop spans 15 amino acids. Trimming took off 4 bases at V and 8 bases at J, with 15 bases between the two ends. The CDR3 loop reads CASSWNSQGDSPLHF. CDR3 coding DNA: TGTGCCAGCAGTTGGAACTCACAGGGAGATTCACCCCTCCACTTT.

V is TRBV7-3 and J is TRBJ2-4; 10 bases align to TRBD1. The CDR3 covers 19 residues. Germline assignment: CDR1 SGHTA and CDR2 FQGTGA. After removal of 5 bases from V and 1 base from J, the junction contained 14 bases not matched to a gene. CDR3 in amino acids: CASSVPGDRGPGAKNIQYF. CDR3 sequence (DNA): TGTGCCAGCAGCGTACCTGGGGACAGGGGCCCCGGGGCCAAAAACATTCAGTACTTC.

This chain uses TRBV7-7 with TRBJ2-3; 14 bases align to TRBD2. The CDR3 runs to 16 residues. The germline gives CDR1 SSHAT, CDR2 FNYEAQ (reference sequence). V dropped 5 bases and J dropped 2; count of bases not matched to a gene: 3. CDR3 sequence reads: CASSPGLAGVTDTQYF. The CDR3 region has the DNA TGTGCCAGCAGCCCGGGACTAGCGGGGGTCACAGATACGCAGTATTTT.

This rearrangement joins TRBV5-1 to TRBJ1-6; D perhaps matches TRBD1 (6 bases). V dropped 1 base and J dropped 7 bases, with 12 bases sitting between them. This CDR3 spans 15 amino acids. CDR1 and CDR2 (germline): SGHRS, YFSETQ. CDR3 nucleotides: TGCGCCAGCAGCTTGAGTGAGGGGGGGAATTCACCCCTCCACTTT. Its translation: CASSLSEGGNSPLHF.

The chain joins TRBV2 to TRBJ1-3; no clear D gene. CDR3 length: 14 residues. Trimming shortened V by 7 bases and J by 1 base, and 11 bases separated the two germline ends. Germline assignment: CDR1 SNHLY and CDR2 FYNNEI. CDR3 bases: TGTGCCAGCAAAGCATCCCAATCTGGAAACACCATATATTTT. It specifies CASKASQSGNTIYF. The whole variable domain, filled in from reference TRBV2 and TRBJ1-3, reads EPEVTQTPSHQVTQMGQEVILRCVPISNHLYFYWYRQILGQKVEFLVSFYNNEISEKSEIFDDQFSVERPDGSNFTLKIRSTKLEDSAMYFCASKASQSGNTIYFGEGSWLTVV.

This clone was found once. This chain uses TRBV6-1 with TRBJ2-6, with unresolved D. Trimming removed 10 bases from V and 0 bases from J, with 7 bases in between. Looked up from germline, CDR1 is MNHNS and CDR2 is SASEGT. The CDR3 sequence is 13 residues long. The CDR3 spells CATAVSGANVLTF. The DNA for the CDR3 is TGTGCCACCGCGGTCTCTGGGGCCAACGTCCTGACTTTC.

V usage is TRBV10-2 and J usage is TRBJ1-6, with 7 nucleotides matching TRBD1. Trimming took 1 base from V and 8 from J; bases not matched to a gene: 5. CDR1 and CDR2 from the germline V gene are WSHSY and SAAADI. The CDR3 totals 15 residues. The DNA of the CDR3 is TGCGCCAGCAGTGAGTTGGGACAGAGCTATTCACCCCTCCACTTT. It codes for CASSELGQSYSPLHF.

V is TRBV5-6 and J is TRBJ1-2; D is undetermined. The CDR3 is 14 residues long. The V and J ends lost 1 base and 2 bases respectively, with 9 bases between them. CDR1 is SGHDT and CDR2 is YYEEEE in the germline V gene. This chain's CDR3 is CASSLSPENYGYTF. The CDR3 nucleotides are TGTGCCAGCAGCTTGTCTCCGGAAAACTATGGCTACACCTTC.

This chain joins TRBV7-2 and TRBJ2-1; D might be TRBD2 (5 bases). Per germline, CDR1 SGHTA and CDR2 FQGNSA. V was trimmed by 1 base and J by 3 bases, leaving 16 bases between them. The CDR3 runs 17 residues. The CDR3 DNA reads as TGTGCCAGCAGCTTAGTAGTCGGGGTCCCTTACTACAATGAGCAGTTCTTC. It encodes CASSLVVGVPYYNEQFF.

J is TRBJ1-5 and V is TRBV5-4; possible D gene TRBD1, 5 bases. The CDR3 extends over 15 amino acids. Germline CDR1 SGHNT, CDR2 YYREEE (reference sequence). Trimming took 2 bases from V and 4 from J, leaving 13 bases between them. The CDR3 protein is CASSFGGDRNQPQHF. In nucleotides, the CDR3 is TGTGCCAGCAGCTTTGGGGGTGACAGAAATCAGCCCCAGCATTTT.

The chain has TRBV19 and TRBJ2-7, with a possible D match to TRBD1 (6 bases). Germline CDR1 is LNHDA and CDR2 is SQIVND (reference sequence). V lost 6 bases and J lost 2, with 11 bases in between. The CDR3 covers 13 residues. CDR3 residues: CASSSGQTYEQYF. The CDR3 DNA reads TGTGCCAGTAGCTCTGGACAGACCTACGAGCAGTACTTC. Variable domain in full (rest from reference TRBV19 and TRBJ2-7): DGGITQSPKYLFRKEGQNVTLSCEQNLNHDAMYWYRQDPGQGLRLIYYSQIVNDFQKGDIAEGYSVSREKKESFPLTVTSAQKNPTAFYLCASSSGQTYEQYFGPGTRLTVT.

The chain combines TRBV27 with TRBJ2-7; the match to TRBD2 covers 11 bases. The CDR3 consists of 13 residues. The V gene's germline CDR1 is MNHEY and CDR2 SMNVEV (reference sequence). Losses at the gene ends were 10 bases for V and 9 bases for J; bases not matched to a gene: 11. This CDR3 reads CATIPTSGARQYF. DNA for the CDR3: TGTGCCACCATCCCGACTAGCGGGGCCAGGCAGTACTTC.